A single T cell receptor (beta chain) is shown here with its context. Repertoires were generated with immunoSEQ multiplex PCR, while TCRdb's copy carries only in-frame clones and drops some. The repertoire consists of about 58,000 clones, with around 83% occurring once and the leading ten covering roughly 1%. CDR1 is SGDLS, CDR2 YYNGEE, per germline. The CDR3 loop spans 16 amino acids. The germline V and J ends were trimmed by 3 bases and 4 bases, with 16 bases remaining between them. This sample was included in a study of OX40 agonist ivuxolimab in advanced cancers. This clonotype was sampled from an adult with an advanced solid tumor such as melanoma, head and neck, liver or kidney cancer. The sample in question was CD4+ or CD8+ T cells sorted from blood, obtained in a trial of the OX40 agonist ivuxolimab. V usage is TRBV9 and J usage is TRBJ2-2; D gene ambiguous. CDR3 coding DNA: TGTGCCAGCAGCGCCCATCTTGCGAGAGGCACCGGGGAGCTGTTTTTT. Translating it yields CASSAHLARGTGELFF.